A single sample gave rise to the 7 T cell receptor beta chains below, sequenced in a study of CD8 T cells in Susac syndrome. RNA amounts of about 0.45 to 1 ug underwent reverse transcription with random hexamers. One entry per CDR3 protein, called by TCRdb with MiXCR from the immunoSEQ multiplex PCR reads. The data show about 120,000 distinct CDR3 sequences, with roughly 94% seen just once and 0.25% to 0.3% held by the top ten. Sequences were obtained from CD8+ T cells from PBMCs. These receptors were taken from a human donor with Susac syndrome.

This clonotype was seen just once. This chain joins TRBV7-9 and TRBJ2-3; D possibly corresponds to TRBD2 (6 bases). The V gene lost 5 bases and the J gene lost 6 bases, with 21 bases spanning the gap. This CDR3 region has 16 residues. The V gene's germline CDR1 is SEHNR and CDR2 FQNEAQ (reference sequence). The DNA for the CDR3 is TGTGCCAGCAGCCCCCGGGGGAGCGGAGACGAGGATACGCAGTATTTT. Its translation is CASSPRGSGDEDTQYF. The complete variable domain, with remaining parts taken from reference TRBV7-9 and TRBJ2-3, reads DTGVSQNPRHKITKRGQNVTFRCDPISEHNRLYWYRQTLGQGPEFLTYFQNEAQLEKSRLLSDRFSAERPKGSFSTLEIQRTEQGDSAMYLCASSPRGSGDEDTQYFGPGTRLTVL.

The V call is TRBV3-1, the J call TRBJ2-1; TRBD2 might be the D (7 bases). Germline CDR1 and CDR2: LGHDT and YNNKEL (reference sequence). This CDR3 has 17 residues. Trimming stripped 4 bases from V and 2 bases from J, with 18 bases between. The chain's CDR3 is CASSLSLGGATYNEQFF. The CDR3 DNA sequence: TGTGCCAGCAGCCTCTCCCTTGGGGGGGCCACCTACAATGAGCAGTTCTTC.

This sequence joins TRBV7-9 and TRBJ2-1, with D perhaps TRBD1 (6 bases). Germline V gene sequence: CDR1 SEHNR, CDR2 FQNEAQ (reference sequence). Trimming removed 5 bases from V and 8 bases from J, with 16 bases in between. The CDR3 contains 14 residues. The CDR3 loop reads CASSVSWGPDEQFF. CDR3 sequence (DNA): TGTGCCAGCAGCGTTAGTTGGGGGCCCGATGAGCAGTTCTTC.

CDR3 region: CSARDAFGWISSSTDTQYF. The DNA for the CDR3 is TGCAGTGCTAGAGATGCGTTCGGGTGGATTTCCTCTAGCACAGATACGCAGTATTTT. This chain uses TRBV20-1 with TRBJ2-3; D unresolved. The CDR3 length is 19 residues. CDR1 and CDR2 from the germline V gene are DFQATT and SNEGSKA (reference sequence). Trimming left V 0 bases short and J 0 bases short, with 22 bases between.

The chain recombines TRBV12-3 or TRBV12-4 with TRBJ1-1; D ambiguous. The CDR3 covers 11 residues. V lost 7 bases and J lost 10, with 13 bases in between. The CDR3 region has the DNA TGTGCCAGCACCCCCGGCGCCGGAGCTTTCTTT. Translation: CASTPGAGAFF.

The V gene is TRBV12-3 or TRBV12-4, the J gene TRBJ1-5; the D gene is possibly TRBD1 (5 bases). V was trimmed by 3 bases and J by 7 bases, leaving 10 bases between them. This CDR3 has 13 amino acids. In DNA form, the CDR3 reads TGTGCCAGCAGTTTTACAGGAAAACAGCCCCAGCATTTT. Encoded protein: CASSFTGKQPQHF.

This chain uses TRBV29-1 with TRBJ2-1, with 9 positions matching TRBD2. The trim removed 6 bases at V and 15 bases at J, leaving 6 bases unmatched. CDR1 is SQVTM, CDR2 ANQGSEA, per germline. The CDR3 runs to 10 residues. In nucleotides, the CDR3 is TGCAGCGTCCCAAGCGGGGGGAGGTTCTTC. As protein: CSVPSGGRFF.